This is a list of T cell receptor beta chains from one sample in a study of blood T cell repertoires in COVID-19. Only in-frame clones appear in the TCRdb table, and some are missing; sequencing was by immunoSEQ multiplex PCR. Here the sample spans 100,000 to 150,000 clones, nearly 90% being singletons. Sample: peripheral blood. The origin of the receptors is a woman aged 60 to 75 with COVID-19, enrolled during active disease. The CDR3 runs from the conserved cysteine through the conserved F or W. D genes are given only for firm matches. For some rows the clone size is stated as once, few or many, or as a class when expanded; others skip it.

clone_size: .; d_call: .; v_call: TRBV7-9; j_call: TRBJ1-3; cdr3_aa: CASSLVEEGSLLGF; cdr3_nt: TGTGCCAGCAGCCTAGTCGAAGAAGGCTCCTTGCTGGGCTTT
clone_size: .; d_call: .; v_call: TRBV6-5; j_call: TRBJ2-7; cdr3_aa: CASKEGTYEQYF; cdr3_nt: TGTGCCAGCAAGGAGGGAACCTACGAGCAGTACTTC
clone_size: .; d_call: TRBD2; v_call: TRBV6-2/TRBV6-3; j_call: TRBJ2-1; cdr3_aa: CASSYPTSGGHNEQFF; cdr3_nt: TGTGCCAGCAGTTACCCCACTAGCGGGGGTCACAATGAGCAGTTCTTC
clone_size: .; d_call: TRBD1; v_call: TRBV19; j_call: TRBJ2-2; cdr3_aa: CASRGTGGARTGELFF; cdr3_nt: TGTGCCAGTAGAGGGACAGGGGGCGCGAGGACCGGGGAGCTGTTTTTT
clone_size: .; d_call: .; v_call: TRBV5-1; j_call: TRBJ1-5; cdr3_aa: CASSLAGQLNQPQHF; cdr3_nt: TGCGCCAGCAGCTTGGCTGGACAGCTCAATCAGCCCCAGCATTTT
clone_size: .; d_call: .; v_call: TRBV6-2/TRBV6-3; j_call: TRBJ2-7; cdr3_aa: CASSLTGGDYEQYF; cdr3_nt: TGTGCCAGCAGTTTAACAGGTGGTGACTACGAGCAGTACTTC
clone_size: .; d_call: TRBD1; v_call: TRBV27; j_call: TRBJ2-2; cdr3_aa: CASSSMTGGRTGELFF; cdr3_nt: TGTGCCAGCAGTTCAATGACAGGGGGCCGAACCGGGGAGCTGTTTTTT
clone_size: .; d_call: .; v_call: TRBV4-1; j_call: TRBJ2-7; cdr3_aa: CASSQDSGYEQYF; cdr3_nt: TGCGCCAGCAGCCAAGATTCGGGCTACGAGCAGTACTTC
clone_size: .; d_call: TRBD2; v_call: TRBV6-5; j_call: TRBJ2-7; cdr3_aa: CASSYSGGSSYEQYF; cdr3_nt: TGTGCCAGCAGTTACTCGGGCGGGAGCTCCTACGAGCAGTACTTC
clone_size: .; d_call: TRBD2; v_call: TRBV5-1; j_call: TRBJ2-7; cdr3_aa: CASSYSLGLAGSYEQYF; cdr3_nt: TGCGCCAGCAGTTATTCCCTGGGACTAGCGGGCTCCTACGAGCAGTACTTC
clone_size: .; d_call: TRBD1; v_call: TRBV3-1/TRBV3-2; j_call: TRBJ2-7; cdr3_aa: CASSLLGGTGGSSYEQYF; cdr3_nt: TGTGCCAGCAGCCTTCTAGGGGGGACAGGGGGCTCTTCTTACGAGCAGTACTTC
clone_size: few; d_call: .; v_call: TRBV6-5; j_call: TRBJ1-2; cdr3_aa: CASRRDIRYGYTF; cdr3_nt: TGTGCCAGCAGAAGGGACATTCGGTATGGCTACACCTTC
clone_size: once; d_call: .; v_call: TRBV2; j_call: TRBJ1-5; cdr3_aa: CASSLPIGSNQPQHF; cdr3_nt: TGTGCCAGCAGTTTACCGATCGGGAGCAATCAGCCCCAGCATTTT
clone_size: .; d_call: .; v_call: TRBV27; j_call: TRBJ1-5; cdr3_aa: CASSSGGRAGQPQHF; cdr3_nt: TGTGCCAGCAGTTCTGGGGGGAGAGCGGGTCAGCCCCAGCATTTT
clone_size: .; d_call: .; v_call: TRBV7-2; j_call: TRBJ1-1; cdr3_aa: CASSLTYRDEAFF; cdr3_nt: TGTGCCAGCAGCTTGACATATCGGGATGAAGCTTTCTTT
clone_size: .; d_call: TRBD1; v_call: TRBV7-2; j_call: TRBJ1-3; cdr3_aa: CASSPDRGLGNTIYF; cdr3_nt: TGTGCCAGCAGCCCCGACAGGGGGCTAGGAAACACCATATATTTT
clone_size: .; d_call: TRBD1; v_call: TRBV2; j_call: TRBJ2-2; cdr3_aa: CASSDRGLAGGPKSNTGELFF; cdr3_nt: TGTGCCAGCAGTGATAGGGGTTTGGCAGGGGGCCCCAAGTCGAACACCGGGGAGCTGTTTTTT
clone_size: .; d_call: .; v_call: TRBV19; j_call: TRBJ2-1; cdr3_aa: CASSIEANQFF; cdr3_nt: TGTGCCAGTAGTATAGAGGCAAACCAGTTCTTC
clone_size: .; d_call: .; v_call: TRBV7-2; j_call: TRBJ1-3; cdr3_aa: CASSSYSGPGLGNTIYF; cdr3_nt: TGTGCCAGCAGCTCTTACTCGGGTCCGGGACTAGGAAACACCATATATTTT
clone_size: .; d_call: .; v_call: TRBV7-2; j_call: TRBJ1-1; cdr3_aa: CASSSPTTQGEAFF; cdr3_nt: TGTGCCAGCAGCTCACCCACCACACAGGGAGAAGCTTTCTTT
clone_size: .; d_call: .; v_call: TRBV19; j_call: TRBJ2-7; cdr3_aa: CASSIGQRYEQYF; cdr3_nt: TGTGCCAGTAGTATAGGACAGCGCTACGAGCAGTACTTC
clone_size: .; d_call: .; v_call: TRBV7-9; j_call: TRBJ2-7; cdr3_aa: CASSLPDSLSYEQYF; cdr3_nt: TGTGCCAGCAGCTTACCGGACAGTTTGTCCTACGAGCAGTACTTC
clone_size: .; d_call: .; v_call: TRBV5-6; j_call: TRBJ2-2; cdr3_aa: CASSLVGRSPGELFF; cdr3_nt: TGTGCCAGCAGCTTGGTTGGGAGGTCCCCCGGGGAGCTGTTTTTT
clone_size: .; d_call: .; v_call: TRBV3-1/TRBV3-2; j_call: TRBJ2-7; cdr3_aa: CASSQEGHYEQYF; cdr3_nt: TGTGCCAGCAGCCAAGAGGGCCACTACGAGCAGTACTTC
clone_size: once; d_call: .; v_call: TRBV5-1; j_call: TRBJ1-3; cdr3_aa: CASSTGPGGNTIYF; cdr3_nt: TGCGCCAGCAGCACCGGGCCGGGGGGAAACACCATATATTTT
clone_size: .; d_call: .; v_call: TRBV4-3; j_call: TRBJ2-3; cdr3_aa: CASSQTFGYTQYF; cdr3_nt: TGCGCCAGCAGCCAAACCTTTGGCTATACGCAGTATTTT
clone_size: .; d_call: .; v_call: TRBV9; j_call: TRBJ2-3; cdr3_aa: CASSPSRTSNPTDTQYF; cdr3_nt: TGTGCCAGCAGCCCTTCTCGGACATCCAATCCCACAGATACGCAGTATTTT
clone_size: .; d_call: TRBD1; v_call: TRBV2; j_call: TRBJ1-6; cdr3_aa: CASSAGQYNSPLHF; cdr3_nt: TGTGCCAGCAGTGCGGGACAGTATAATTCACCCCTCCACTTT
clone_size: .; d_call: TRBD1; v_call: TRBV7-2; j_call: TRBJ1-4; cdr3_aa: CASSSRTGGANEKLFF; cdr3_nt: TGTGCCAGCAGCTCGAGGACAGGGGGAGCTAATGAAAAACTGTTTTTT
clone_size: .; d_call: TRBD1; v_call: TRBV7-8; j_call: TRBJ1-6; cdr3_aa: CASSSRDRAHSPLHF; cdr3_nt: TGTGCCAGCAGCTCCCGGGACAGGGCGCATTCACCCCTCCACTTT
clone_size: .; d_call: TRBD1; v_call: TRBV9; j_call: TRBJ2-7; cdr3_aa: CASSVDVGTDYEQYF; cdr3_nt: TGTGCCAGCAGCGTAGATGTGGGGACAGACTACGAGCAGTACTTC
clone_size: .; d_call: .; v_call: TRBV4-2; j_call: TRBJ2-7; cdr3_aa: CASSLYGGLSSYEQYF; cdr3_nt: TGTGCCAGCAGCCTTTACGGGGGACTTAGCTCCTACGAGCAGTACTTC
clone_size: .; d_call: .; v_call: TRBV20-1; j_call: TRBJ2-7; cdr3_aa: CSASPGQILNYEQYF; cdr3_nt: TGCAGTGCTAGTCCCGGACAGATCCTAAACTACGAGCAGTACTTC
clone_size: .; d_call: TRBD1; v_call: TRBV5-5; j_call: TRBJ1-2; cdr3_aa: CASSWGQWVNYGYTF; cdr3_nt: TGTGCCAGCAGCTGGGGACAGTGGGTTAACTATGGCTACACCTTC
clone_size: .; d_call: TRBD2; v_call: TRBV6-5; j_call: TRBJ2-5; cdr3_aa: CASTEGRAGETQYF; cdr3_nt: TGTGCCAGCACCGAGGGGAGGGCGGGAGAGACCCAGTACTTC
clone_size: .; d_call: .; v_call: TRBV19; j_call: TRBJ1-3; cdr3_aa: CASKASTASGNTIYF; cdr3_nt: TGTGCCAGTAAGGCCTCGACAGCTTCTGGAAACACCATATATTTT
clone_size: .; d_call: TRBD1; v_call: TRBV29-1; j_call: TRBJ1-1; cdr3_aa: CSVDRTGIGTEAFF; cdr3_nt: TGCAGCGTTGACCGGACAGGGATCGGCACTGAAGCTTTCTTT
clone_size: .; d_call: .; v_call: TRBV5-1; j_call: TRBJ2-7; cdr3_aa: CASSSAVSYEQYF; cdr3_nt: TGCGCCAGCTCCTCGGCGGTTTCCTACGAGCAGTACTTC
clone_size: .; d_call: TRBD1; v_call: TRBV19; j_call: TRBJ1-5; cdr3_aa: CASRSGTGTPSNQPQHF; cdr3_nt: TGTGCCAGTAGGTCCGGGACAGGGACCCCTAGCAATCAGCCCCAGCATTTT
clone_size: .; d_call: .; v_call: TRBV6-1; j_call: TRBJ1-2; cdr3_aa: CASSDRNYGYTF; cdr3_nt: TGTGCCAGCAGTGACAGAAACTATGGCTACACCTTC
clone_size: .; d_call: .; v_call: TRBV12-5; j_call: TRBJ2-3; cdr3_aa: CASGFVGRTTDTQYF; cdr3_nt: TGTGCTAGTGGTTTCGTTGGCCGCACCACAGATACGCAGTATTTT
clone_size: .; d_call: .; v_call: TRBV5-5; j_call: TRBJ1-5; cdr3_aa: CASSLGLEPQHF; cdr3_nt: TGTGCCAGCAGCTTGGGCCTAGAGCCCCAGCATTTT
clone_size: .; d_call: .; v_call: TRBV24-1; j_call: TRBJ1-2; cdr3_aa: CATSDFSLTTENYGYTF; cdr3_nt: TGTGCCACCAGTGATTTTTCCCTTACGACAGAAAACTATGGCTACACCTTC
clone_size: .; d_call: .; v_call: TRBV29-1; j_call: TRBJ1-3; cdr3_aa: CSVEVWGLSGNTIYF; cdr3_nt: TGCAGCGTTGAAGTCTGGGGGCTTTCTGGAAACACCATATATTTT
clone_size: .; d_call: TRBD1; v_call: TRBV25-1; j_call: TRBJ1-1; cdr3_aa: CASSSRGDRNTEAFF; cdr3_nt: TGTGCCAGCAGTTCCAGGGGGGACCGTAACACTGAAGCTTTCTTT
clone_size: .; d_call: .; v_call: TRBV27; j_call: TRBJ2-5; cdr3_aa: CASRPDGVKETQYF; cdr3_nt: TGTGCCAGCAGACCCGACGGGGTGAAGGAGACCCAGTACTTC
clone_size: .; d_call: .; v_call: TRBV5-1; j_call: TRBJ1-1; cdr3_aa: CASSLDSGYTEAFF; cdr3_nt: TGCGCCAGCAGCTTGGACAGTGGATACACTGAAGCTTTCTTT
clone_size: .; d_call: .; v_call: TRBV19; j_call: TRBJ1-2; cdr3_aa: CASSRYGQAGYGYTF; cdr3_nt: TGTGCCAGTAGTAGATACGGGCAGGCAGGGTATGGCTACACCTTC
clone_size: .; d_call: TRBD2; v_call: TRBV30; j_call: TRBJ2-1; cdr3_aa: CACPSGGAYNEQFF; cdr3_nt: TGTGCCTGTCCTAGCGGGGGGGCCTACAATGAGCAGTTCTTC
clone_size: .; d_call: .; v_call: TRBV7-9; j_call: TRBJ2-1; cdr3_aa: CASSLVAGEQFF; cdr3_nt: TGTGCCAGCAGCTTAGTCGCGGGGGAGCAGTTCTTC
clone_size: once; d_call: TRBD1; v_call: TRBV24-1; j_call: TRBJ1-2; cdr3_aa: CATILTGENYGYTF; cdr3_nt: TGTGCCACAATACTGACAGGGGAAAACTATGGCTACACCTTC
clone_size: .; d_call: TRBD1; v_call: TRBV6-5; j_call: TRBJ1-2; cdr3_aa: CASLRDRVNYGYTF; cdr3_nt: TGTGCCAGCCTTCGGGACAGGGTAAACTATGGCTACACCTTC
clone_size: .; d_call: .; v_call: TRBV6-2/TRBV6-3; j_call: TRBJ1-5; cdr3_aa: CASSRLGQPQHF; cdr3_nt: TGTGCCAGCAGTCGCCTCGGTCAGCCCCAGCATTTT
clone_size: .; d_call: .; v_call: TRBV11-2; j_call: TRBJ2-2; cdr3_aa: CASSFFVGELFF; cdr3_nt: TGTGCCAGCAGCTTCTTCGTCGGGGAGCTGTTTTTT
clone_size: .; d_call: .; v_call: TRBV19; j_call: TRBJ2-1; cdr3_aa: CASSISTDGNNEQFF; cdr3_nt: TGTGCCAGTAGTATATCAACAGATGGTAACAATGAGCAGTTCTTC
clone_size: .; d_call: TRBD1; v_call: TRBV18; j_call: TRBJ1-1; cdr3_aa: CASSPRDRNTEAFF; cdr3_nt: TGTGCCAGCTCACCGAGGGACAGAAACACTGAAGCTTTCTTT
clone_size: .; d_call: .; v_call: TRBV12-2; j_call: TRBJ2-2; cdr3_aa: CASRLGIGSLNGTGELFF; cdr3_nt: TGTGCAAGTCGCTTAGGGATAGGCTCCCTCAACGGGACCGGGGAGCTGTTTTTT
clone_size: .; d_call: TRBD1; v_call: TRBV2; j_call: TRBJ1-6; cdr3_aa: CASSALDRVGGSPLHF; cdr3_nt: TGTGCCAGCAGTGCCCTGGACAGGGTAGGTGGTTCACCCCTCCACTTT
clone_size: .; d_call: .; v_call: TRBV21-1; j_call: TRBJ1-1; cdr3_aa: CASSKARGGTGEYANTEAFF; cdr3_nt: TGTGCCAGCAGCAAAGCGCGGGGGGGGACAGGGGAATATGCGAACACTGAAGCTTTCTTT
clone_size: .; d_call: .; v_call: TRBV10-3; j_call: TRBJ2-6; cdr3_aa: CAISGWAGANSGANVLTF; cdr3_nt: TGTGCCATCAGTGGGTGGGCAGGGGCGAACTCTGGGGCCAACGTCCTGACTTTC